The 22 T cell receptor beta chains given below trace back to one sample, sequenced in a study of early T cells in non-severe SARS-CoV-2 infection. Each CDR3 protein is one row after TCRdb ran MiXCR on the 5' RACE reads. The sample lists some 60,000 distinct CDR3 sequences, roughly a tenth occurring once. Sequenced: whole blood. The receptors were gathered from an adult who was a healthcare worker with PCR-confirmed SARS-CoV-2 infection or an uninfected control (not recorded which).

The chain employs TRBV28 and TRBJ2-1, with TRBD2 matching over 11 bases. This CDR3 has 16 amino acids. The germline CDR1 and CDR2 sequences are MDHEN and SYDVKM. V shed 5 bases, J shed 9 bases, and the junction held 12 bases outside the gene matches. The chain's CDR3 is CASSLGASGRRGEQFF. CDR3 DNA: TGTGCCAGCAGTCTTGGGGCTAGCGGGAGGAGGGGTGAGCAGTTCTTC.

There are many counts of this clonotype. The chain carries TRBV20-1 and TRBJ2-3, with TRBD2 matching over 9 bases. With V trimmed by 4 bases and J by 4 bases, 6 bases remained unmatched. This CDR3 has 14 amino acids. CDR1 is DFQATT, CDR2 SNEGSKA, per germline (reference sequence). CDR3: CSANIAGAPDTQYF. Here the CDR3 DNA reads TGCAGTGCTAACATAGCGGGAGCCCCAGATACGCAGTATTTT.

This clonotype occurred many times. The rearrangement links TRBV7-2 to TRBJ1-1; D unresolved. Deletions cut 6 bases from V and 0 bases from J, with 11 bases between. The CDR3 length is 14 residues. The germline V gene has CDR1 SGHTA and CDR2 FQGNSA. CDR3 nucleotides: TGTGCCAGCAGTTGGTATGCCATGAACACTGAAGCTTTCTTT. Translating gives CASSWYAMNTEAFF.

This chain links TRBV7-2 with TRBJ2-3; TRBD2 matches 8 bases. CDR1 and CDR2 from the germline V gene are SGHTA and FQGNSA. The J segment lost 1 base and the V segment lost 4 bases, leaving 7 bases of the junction unmatched. The CDR3 runs 16 residues. CDR3 bases: TGTGCCAGCAGCTCCCTCTCGGGAGGGCGCACAGATACGCAGTATTTT. This translates into CASSSLSGGRTDTQYF.

The table lists this clonotype with many counts. The genes are TRBV10-3 and TRBJ2-1, with D perhaps TRBD1 or TRBD2 (7 bases each). CDR1 and CDR2 from the germline V gene are ENHRY and SYGVKD. The CDR3 spans 15 residues. Trimming left V 6 bases short and J 3 bases short, with 15 bases between. CDR3 residues: CAIRGGASGYNEQFF. The DNA for the CDR3 is TGTGCCATCAGAGGGGGCGCTAGCGGCTACAATGAGCAGTTCTTC.

Only a few counts were recorded for this clonotype. The genes are TRBV7-3 and TRBJ2-5; 8 bases fit TRBD2. V lost 5 bases to trimming and J lost 5 bases; unmatched junction nucleotides: 10. The CDR3 is 15 residues long. The V gene's germline CDR1 is SGHTA and CDR2 FQGTGA. The CDR3 region is CASSAFGTSQETQYF. Written as DNA, the CDR3 is TGTGCCAGCAGCGCCTTCGGGACTAGTCAGGAGACCCAGTACTTC.

This chain uses TRBV18 with TRBJ1-6; 7 positions agree with TRBD1. The CDR3 runs to 16 residues. After removal of 1 base from V and 8 bases from J, the junction contained 8 bases not matched to a gene. Germline-derived CDR1 and CDR2 are KGHSH and LQKENI. CDR3 bases: TGTGCCAGCTCACCACTTGGGACAGCCCGGGATTCACCCCTCCACTTT. This codes for CASSPLGTARDSPLHF.

This clonotype was recorded at least ten times. The V and J genes are TRBV20-1 and TRBJ2-7; D is perhaps TRBD1 or TRBD2 (5 bases each). CDR3 length: 15 amino acids. V was cut by 6 bases and J by 0 bases, with 18 bases left in between. Germline V gene sequence: CDR1 DFQATT, CDR2 SNEGSKA (reference sequence). CDR3 region: CSAPGAGRSSYEQYF. The CDR3 bases are TGCAGTGCCCCCGGGGCAGGAAGGAGCTCCTACGAGCAGTACTTC.

This clonotype was observed at least ten times. The rearrangement uses TRBV11-2 and TRBJ1-5; D perhaps matches TRBD1 (5 bases). Germline V lookup: CDR1 SGHAT, CDR2 FQNNGV. CDR3 size: 14 residues. Between the trimmed V and J ends, which lost 3 bases and 1 base, there was a span of 7 bases. CDR3 nucleotide sequence: TGTGCCAGCAGCTTCGGGGGAAGCAATCAGCCCCAGCATTTT. Protein sequence: CASSFGGSNQPQHF.

Ten or more counts support this clonotype. The CDR3 sequence: CASSSRNTGELFF. The CDR3 nucleotides are TGTGCCAGCAGCTCAAGGAACACCGGGGAGCTGTTTTTT. This chain links TRBV7-2 with TRBJ2-2; D uncertain. V dropped 4 bases and J dropped 1 base, with 4 bases sitting between them. Germline assignment: CDR1 SGHTA and CDR2 FQGNSA. This CDR3 comprises 13 residues.

This clonotype was picked up many times. The rearrangement joins TRBV2 to TRBJ2-2; the D gene is possibly TRBD2 (6 bases). CDR1 is SNHLY and CDR2 is FYNNEI in the germline V gene. The CDR3 contains 16 residues. Trimming shortened V by 3 bases and J by 4 bases, and 15 bases separated the two germline ends. The CDR3 region has the DNA TGTGCCAGCAGTGAGTCGAGAATTAGCGGCACCGGGGAGCTGTTTTTT. This sequence encodes CASSESRISGTGELFF.

This clonotype appeared many times. The V and J genes are TRBV5-1 and TRBJ2-5, with 9 bases fitting TRBD2. V lost 1 base and J lost 4; bases outside the gene matches: 8. Germline CDR1 reads SGHRS; CDR2 reads YFSETQ. This CDR3 has 16 residues. The CDR3 DNA is TGCGCCAGCAGCTTGTTCGGTAGCGGGAGCGGAGAGACCCAGTACTTC. The encoded protein is CASSLFGSGSGETQYF.

The CDR3 sequence: CASSSGHPSADTQYF. CDR3 sequence (DNA): TGTGCCAGCAGTTCGGGCCACCCTAGCGCAGATACGCAGTATTTT. The chain links TRBV27 to TRBJ2-3; tentatively, D is TRBD2 (6 bases). Germline V gene data show CDR1 as MNHEY and CDR2 as SMNVEV (reference sequence). The CDR3 runs 15 residues. The V end lost 4 bases, the J end lost 4 bases, and 15 bases lay between the germline ends.

In its sample, this clonotype was seen many times. The CDR3 loop reads CASSSLNEQFF. The DNA for the CDR3 is TGTGCCAGCAGCTCGTTAAATGAGCAGTTCTTC. The J gene is TRBJ2-1, the V gene TRBV7-9; D is undetermined. The CDR3 consists of 11 residues. Germline V gives CDR1 SEHNR, CDR2 FQNEAQ (reference sequence). Trimming cost V 4 bases and J 7 bases, with 5 bases left between them. Supplemented by reference TRBV7-9 and TRBJ2-1, the full variable domain reads DTGVSQNPRHKITKRGQNVTFRCDPISEHNRLYWYRQTLGQGPEFLTYFQNEAQLEKSRLLSDRFSAERPKGSFSTLEIQRTEQGDSAMYLCASSSLNEQFFGPGTRLTVL.

This clonotype was observed at least ten times. The chain combines TRBV2 with TRBJ1-4, with 9 bases that match TRBD1. Germline V lookup: CDR1 SNHLY, CDR2 FYNNEI. V gave up 8 bases and J gave up 8 bases; unmatched junction bases: 6. The CDR3 runs to 13 residues. The CDR3 DNA sequence: TGTGCCAGCCTTGGGACAGGGCCCGAAAAACTGTTTTTT. Translated: CASLGTGPEKLFF. Together with reference TRBV2 and TRBJ1-4, the CDR3 gives the full variable domain: EPEVTQTPSHQVTQMGQEVILRCVPISNHLYFYWYRQILGQKVEFLVSFYNNEISEKSEIFDDQFSVERPDGSNFTLKIRSTKLEDSAMYFCASLGTGPEKLFFGSGTQLSVL.

This clonotype was seen ten or more times. The rearrangement links TRBV12-3 or TRBV12-4 to TRBJ2-7; 10 bases map to TRBD2. This CDR3 contains 15 residues. With 2 bases clipped from V and 0 bases from J, the junction kept 1 base outside the gene matches. CDR3 loop: CASSLLAGVSYEQYF. Written as DNA, the CDR3 is TGTGCCAGCAGTTTACTAGCGGGAGTCTCCTACGAGCAGTACTTC.

The table lists this clonotype with many counts. The V gene is TRBV4-1, the J gene TRBJ2-1; D is uncertain. Germline values: CDR1 MGHRA, CDR2 YSYEKL. V shed 3 bases and J shed 4 bases, with 13 bases lying between them. The CDR3 is made up of 15 amino acids. The CDR3 loop is CASSQLADPYNEQFF. CDR3 coding DNA: TGCGCCAGCAGCCAGCTCGCGGACCCGTACAATGAGCAGTTCTTC.

In this sample, this clonotype turned up many times. This rearrangement joins TRBV6-6 to TRBJ2-1; weak D call: TRBD2 (5 bases). Trimming took 8 bases from V and 9 from J, leaving 20 bases between them. CDR3 length equals 14 residues. Germline V gives CDR1 MNHNY, CDR2 SVGAGI (reference sequence). The CDR3 coding sequence is TGTGCCAGCCGGGATCGCGAGACGGGGAGTGAGCAGTTCTTC. Protein: CASRDRETGSEQFF.

There are many counts of this clonotype. This chain joins TRBV7-9 and TRBJ2-2; 8 nucleotides align to TRBD1. The trim removed 6 bases at V and 5 bases at J, leaving 11 bases unmatched. The CDR3 is 16 residues long. CDR1 SEHNR and CDR2 FQNEAQ come from the germline V gene (reference sequence). The CDR3 spells CASRDGQGLPTGELFF. The CDR3 nucleotides read TGTGCCAGCAGAGATGGACAGGGCCTCCCTACCGGGGAGCTGTTTTTT.

The V and J genes are TRBV5-1 and TRBJ1-4, with a tentative D call TRBD1 (5 bases). V was clipped by 0 bases and J by 5 bases, with 11 bases between them. The CDR3 sequence is 15 residues long. In germline, CDR1 is SGHRS, CDR2 YFSETQ. The CDR3 sequence: CASSLAPAGNEKLFF. The CDR3 DNA follows: TGCGCCAGCAGCTTGGCCCCGGCAGGGAATGAAAAACTGTTTTTT.

The chain recombines TRBV6-4 with TRBJ2-1; TRBD2 agrees at 11 bases. Losses at the gene ends were 6 bases for V and 1 base for J; bases not matched to a gene: 5. The CDR3 contains 16 residues. Per germline, CDR1 MRHNA and CDR2 SNTAGT. In nucleotides, the CDR3 is TGTGCCAGCAGAGGGACTAGCGGAGAGTCCTACAATGAGCAGTTCTTC. This codes for CASRGTSGESYNEQFF.

The chain is built from TRBV5-5 and TRBJ2-3; D ambiguous. Germline V gene sequence: CDR1 SGHKS, CDR2 YYEKEE (reference sequence). The CDR3 contains 17 residues. V gave up 3 bases and J gave up 0 bases, with 17 bases separating them. CDR3 region: CASSWFGNPSSTDTQYF. The CDR3 DNA reads TGTGCCAGCAGCTGGTTCGGAAACCCCTCCAGCACAGATACGCAGTATTTT.